The T cell receptor (beta chain) described here comes from a study of siplizumab effects on memory and regulatory T cells. This clone came up once. V gave up 2 bases and J gave up 7 bases; unmatched junction bases: 1. Germline lookup yields CDR1 MNHEY and CDR2 SVGAGI. The CDR3 extends over 13 amino acids. Profiling relied on immunoSEQ multiplex PCR, and the TCRdb table lists in-frame clones only, not all of them. This sample has 100,000 to 120,000 clones, with around 90% found just once. The receptor comes from a human donor in good health. The rearrangement links TRBV6-5 to TRBJ2-2; TRBD2 matches 7 bases. Sequenced input: CD4+ T cells sorted from blood. CDR3 protein: CASSYSGVGELFF. DNA of the CDR3: TGTGCCAGCAGTTACAGCGGGGTCGGGGAGCTGTTTTTT.